Listed below are T cell receptor beta chains from one sample, sequenced in a study of early T cells in non-severe SARS-CoV-2 infection. TCRdb reprocessed the 5' RACE reads with MiXCR, giving one entry per CDR3 protein. The sample carries tens of thousands of distinct CDR3 sequences, more than 4.5% recorded once. Sample: whole blood. The receptors stem from an adult who was a healthcare worker with PCR-confirmed SARS-CoV-2 infection or an uninfected control (not recorded which). CDR3s include the opening cysteine and the closing phenylalanine or tryptophan. Fields, in order: clone size, D gene, J gene, V gene, CDR3 protein, CDR3 DNA. D genes are given only for firm matches. Size tells how often a clone was seen (once, few, many) or the class of an expanded clone, and some rows leave it out.

>NA|NA|TRBJ1-2|TRBV5-4
CASRMTGNYGYTF
TGTGCCAGCAGAATGACAGGAAACTATGGCTACACCTTC
>many|NA|TRBJ1-1|TRBV25-1
CASKTTGITEAFF
TGTGCCAGCAAAACTACAGGGATCACTGAAGCTTTCTTT
>many|NA|TRBJ1-3|TRBV6-6
CASSLGGGTIYF
TGTGCCAGCAGTTTAGGAGGAGGCACCATATATTTT
>NA|TRBD2|TRBJ2-5|TRBV11-2
CASSLVAGGFGPQETQYF
TGTGCCAGCAGCTTAGTAGCGGGAGGATTCGGGCCACAAGAGACCCAGTACTTC
>NA|NA|TRBJ2-5|TRBV7-9
CASTPVRETQYF
TGTGCCAGCACCCCGGTCCGGGAGACCCAGTACTTC
>many|TRBD2|TRBJ2-3|TRBV7-9
CASSQGLAGSRTDTQYF
TGTGCCAGCAGTCAAGGACTAGCGGGATCCCGCACAGATACGCAGTATTTT
>few|TRBD1|TRBJ1-5|TRBV2
CASMVQGDQPQHF
TGTGCCAGCATGGTTCAGGGGGATCAGCCCCAGCATTTT
>few|TRBD1|TRBJ1-2|TRBV20-1
CSASSRGSYGYTF
TGCAGTGCTAGTTCCAGGGGGAGCTATGGCTACACCTTC
>NA|TRBD2|TRBJ2-4|TRBV28
CASSFPSGSENIQYF
TGTGCCAGCAGTTTCCCTAGCGGGAGCGAAAACATTCAGTACTTC
>many|TRBD1|TRBJ1-4|TRBV9
CASSVRTGQDEKLFF
TGTGCCAGCAGCGTTAGGACAGGGCAAGATGAAAAACTGTTTTTT
>few|NA|TRBJ2-2|TRBV6-4
CASSNIYTGELFF
TGTGCCAGCAGTAATATTTACACCGGGGAGCTGTTTTTT
>few|NA|TRBJ2-7|TRBV7-2
CAVRDSSTYEQYF
TGTGCCGTCCGGGACTCGTCCACCTACGAGCAGTACTTC
>NA|NA|TRBJ2-7|TRBV9
CASSSKAKKNYEQYF
TGTGCCAGCAGCTCCAAAGCGAAAAAAAACTACGAGCAGTACTTC
>many|TRBD2|TRBJ2-3|TRBV18
CASSPRLAGGATDTQYF
TGTGCCAGCTCACCACGTCTAGCGGGGGGCGCCACAGATACGCAGTATTTT
>few|TRBD2|TRBJ2-3|TRBV7-9
CASSLGRLASGTDTQYF
TGTGCCAGCAGCTTAGGACGACTAGCTAGCGGCACAGATACGCAGTATTTT
>many|NA|TRBJ1-3|TRBV7-9
CASSLVHLVDGNTIYF
TGTGCCAGCAGCTTAGTTCATTTGGTGGACGGAAACACCATATATTTT
>NA|NA|TRBJ2-7|TRBV6-2/TRBV6-3
CASCGAAGFYEQYF
TGTGCCAGCTGTGGAGCAGCGGGTTTCTACGAGCAGTACTTC
>few|NA|TRBJ1-1|TRBV24-1
CATSEAGEAFF
TGTGCCACCAGTGAGGCGGGTGAAGCTTTCTTT
>few|NA|TRBJ2-7|TRBV2
CASLISYEQYF
TGTGCCAGTCTCATTTCCTACGAGCAGTACTTC
>many|NA|TRBJ2-7|TRBV20-1
CSAGTGSSVYEQYF
TGCAGTGCTGGAACCGGGAGCTCGGTCTACGAGCAGTACTTC
>many|TRBD2|TRBJ2-3|TRBV7-9
CASSPGLAGEKDTQYF
TGTGCCAGCAGCCCTGGACTAGCGGGAGAGAAAGATACGCAGTATTTT
>many|TRBD1|TRBJ2-6|TRBV6-5
CASSLYRTGAGANVLTF
TGTGCCAGCAGTTTGTATCGGACAGGGGCTGGGGCCAACGTCCTGACTTTC
>many|TRBD1|TRBJ1-1|TRBV2
CACRADRMNTEAFF
TGTGCCTGCAGGGCGGACAGGATGAACACTGAAGCTTTCTTT
>few|TRBD2|TRBJ2-3|TRBV7-2
CASSLASGRKADTQYF
TGTGCCAGCAGCTTGGCTAGCGGGAGGAAAGCAGATACGCAGTATTTT